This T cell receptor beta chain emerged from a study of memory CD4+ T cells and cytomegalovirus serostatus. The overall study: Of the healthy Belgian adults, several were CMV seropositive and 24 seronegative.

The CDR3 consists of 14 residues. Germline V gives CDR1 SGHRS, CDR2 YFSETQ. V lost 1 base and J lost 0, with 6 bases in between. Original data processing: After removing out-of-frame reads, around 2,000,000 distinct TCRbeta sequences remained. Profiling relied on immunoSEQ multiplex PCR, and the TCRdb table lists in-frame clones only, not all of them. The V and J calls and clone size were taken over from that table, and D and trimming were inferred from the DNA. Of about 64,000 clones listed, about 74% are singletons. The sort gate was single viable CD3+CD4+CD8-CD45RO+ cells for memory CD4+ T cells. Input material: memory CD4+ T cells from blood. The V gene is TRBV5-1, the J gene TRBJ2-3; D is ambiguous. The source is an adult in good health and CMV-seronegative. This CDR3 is CASSLLPSTDTQYF. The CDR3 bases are TGCGCCAGCAGCTTGTTGCCGAGCACAGATACGCAGTATTTT.